The clone carrying this TCR delta chain was observed a handful of times. This DNA translates differently at residue 9 from the TCRdb protein, which is that of a much larger clone; a read error is likely, and the protein shown is the DNA's own translation. These data come from a study of γδ T cells in repeated Plasmodium falciparum infection. Gammadelta T cells were flow-sorted from PBMC into Vgamma9/Vdelta2+ and Vdelta2-negative populations for bulk analysis. Germline CDR1 GEAIGNYY, CDR2 EKD. There are 18 residues in the CDR3. Trimming removed 1 base from V and 1 base from J; junction bases left unmatched: 14. TCRdb re-analyzed the multiplex PCR reads via CATT. The table includes 75,000 to 95,000 delta-chain clones, 0.8% to 1% detected once.

The chain joins TRDV2 to TRDJ1; TRDD3 agrees at 7 bases. The J gene, left out of TCRdb, was set here by checking the DNA against germline. The sequenced sample was gamma-delta T cells from blood. This receptor was identified in a pool of human donors (malaria-infected and uninfected, not separated). CDR3 DNA sequence: TGTGCCTGTGACACGGTCCCGCAGGCTGGGGGGGGCACCGATAAACTCATCTTT. Residues: CACDTVPQAGGGTDKLIF.